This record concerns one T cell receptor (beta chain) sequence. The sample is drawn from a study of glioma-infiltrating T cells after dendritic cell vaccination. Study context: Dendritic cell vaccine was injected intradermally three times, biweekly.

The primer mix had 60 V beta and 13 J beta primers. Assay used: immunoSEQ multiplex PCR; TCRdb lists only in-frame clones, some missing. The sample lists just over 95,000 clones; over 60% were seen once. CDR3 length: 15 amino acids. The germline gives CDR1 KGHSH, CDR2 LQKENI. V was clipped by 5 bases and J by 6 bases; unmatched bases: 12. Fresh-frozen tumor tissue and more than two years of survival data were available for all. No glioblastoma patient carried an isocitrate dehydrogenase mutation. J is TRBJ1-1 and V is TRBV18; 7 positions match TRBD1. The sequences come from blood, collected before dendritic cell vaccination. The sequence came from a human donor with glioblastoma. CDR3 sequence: CASSRQGLKGAEAFF. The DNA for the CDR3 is TGTGCCAGCTCAAGACAGGGTTTGAAGGGGGCTGAAGCTTTCTTT.